A selection of T cell receptor beta chains follows, all from one sample in a study of HIV-infected patients and healthy controls. Each CDR3 protein gets one entry after TCRdb re-called the 5' RACE reads with MiXCR. Of roughly 9,300 distinct CDR3 sequences listed, 8.5% to 12% are singletons. This specimen consisted of blood, obtained before antiretroviral therapy. The receptor set was obtained from an adult with HIV infection. Both conserved end residues are part of each CDR3. A D gene is named only where the DNA matches it firmly. Size is stated for part of the rows, as once, few or many counts, or as a class when the clone is expanded.

d_call	v_call	clone_size	j_call	cdr3_aa	cdr3_nt
TRBD2	TRBV29-1	many	TRBJ2-5	CSVHGAGGRETQYF	TGCAGCGTCCACGGAGCGGGGGGACGGGAGACCCAGTACTTC
-	TRBV6-2/TRBV6-3	many	TRBJ2-7	CASSPAPDRRSYEQYF	TGTGCCAGCTCCCCCGCCCCGGACAGAAGATCCTACGAGCAGTACTTC
TRBD2	TRBV30	many	TRBJ2-7	CAWSRTSGTEQYF	TGTGCCTGGAGCCGGACTAGCGGGACCGAGCAGTACTTC
-	TRBV20-1	once	TRBJ2-7	CSARYPGVLSSYEQYF	TGCAGTGCCAGGTATCCTGGGGTCCTAAGCTCCTACGAGCAGTACTTC
TRBD2	TRBV12-3/TRBV12-4	many	TRBJ2-1	CASSFSGGQKFF	TGTGCCAGCAGTTTTAGCGGGGGACAGAAGTTCTTC
-	TRBV28	many	TRBJ1-5	CASRADIQPQHF	TGTGCCAGCAGGGCAGACATTCAGCCCCAGCATTTT
-	TRBV2	few	TRBJ2-2	CARQVLNTGELFF	TGTGCCAGACAGGTTCTGAACACCGGGGAGCTGTTTTTT
TRBD2	TRBV7-9	many	TRBJ2-3	CASSQTSGMIDTQYF	TGTGCCAGCAGCCAGACTAGCGGGATGATAGATACGCAGTATTTT
-	TRBV28	many	TRBJ2-1	CASSPTINGDNEQFF	TGTGCCAGCAGTCCAACTATTAACGGGGACAATGAGCAGTTCTTC
-	TRBV7-8	many	TRBJ2-1	CASSLDLNNEQFF	TGTGCCAGCAGCCTGGACCTCAACAATGAGCAGTTCTTC
-	TRBV28	many	TRBJ2-3	CANGNTQYF	TGTGCCAACGGTAATACGCAGTATTTT
-	TRBV5-1	many	TRBJ2-4	CASSLGDSSQYF	TGCGCCAGCAGCTTGGGGGACTCCTCTCAGTACTTC
-	TRBV20-1	many	TRBJ2-7	CSRGETLSGSYEQYF	TGCAGTCGTGGGGAGACTCTATCCGGATCCTACGAGCAGTACTTC
TRBD1	TRBV5-4	-	TRBJ1-2	CASREGTAVDYTF	TGTGCCAGCAGGGAAGGGACAGCCGTGGACTACACCTTC
TRBD1	TRBV10-3	-	TRBJ2-7	CAIRQGQESSYEQYF	TGTGCCATCAGACAAGGACAGGAGAGCTCCTACGAGCAGTACTTC
-	TRBV6-6	-	TRBJ2-2	CASSTQGYGSGELFF	TGTGCCAGCAGTACCCAGGGGTATGGGTCCGGGGAGCTGTTTTTT
-	TRBV5-1	many	TRBJ2-7	CASRPGHAYEQYF	TGCGCCAGCAGACCGGGACACGCCTACGAGCAGTACTTC
-	TRBV7-7	many	TRBJ2-1	CASSLEGGGVSNEQFF	TGTGCCAGCAGCTTAGAAGGTGGAGGGGTTAGCAATGAGCAGTTCTTC
-	TRBV4-2	many	TRBJ1-2	CASSQDGQGWDGYTF	TGTGCCAGCAGCCAAGATGGGCAGGGTTGGGATGGCTACACCTTC
-	TRBV6-5	-	TRBJ1-6	CASSYKPYDGGNSPLHF	TGTGCCAGCAGTTATAAACCATACGACGGAGGAAATTCACCCCTCCACTTT
-	TRBV7-9	many	TRBJ2-1	CASSLLVMSNNEQFF	TGTGCCAGCAGCTTATTAGTTATGTCAAACAATGAGCAGTTCTTC
TRBD1	TRBV5-4	many	TRBJ1-1	CASSWDRGSTEAFF	TGTGCCAGCAGCTGGGACAGGGGGAGCACTGAAGCTTTCTTT
-	TRBV27	-	TRBJ2-7	CASSLGTAYEQYF	TGTGCCAGCAGTTTAGGTACAGCCTACGAGCAGTACTTC
-	TRBV30	many	TRBJ2-6	CAWMGGSLSGANVLTF	TGTGCCTGGATGGGGGGCTCGTTATCTGGGGCCAACGTCCTGACTTTC
TRBD2	TRBV28	many	TRBJ2-1	CASSRSEAGGVDEQFF	TGTGCCAGCAGCCGTTCGGAAGCGGGGGGCGTCGATGAGCAGTTCTTC
-	TRBV6-1	few	TRBJ2-6	CASSAETAGANVLTF	TGTGCCAGCAGTGCTGAAACAGCGGGGGCCAACGTCCTGACTTTC
-	TRBV7-6	-	TRBJ2-2	CASSLYRRELFF	TGTGCCAGCAGTCTGTACCGCCGGGAGCTGTTTTTT
-	TRBV4-2	medium-sized	TRBJ2-5	CASSQGPQETQYF	TGTGCCAGCAGCCAAGGGCCGCAAGAGACCCAGTACTTC
TRBD2	TRBV7-9	many	TRBJ2-1	CASSPSSGGPFSYNEQFF	TGTGCCAGCAGCCCAAGTAGCGGGGGGCCGTTCTCCTACAATGAGCAGTTCTTC
-	TRBV24-1	many	TRBJ1-4	CATSDLTTAKLFF	TGTGCCACCAGTGATCTGACTACGGCCAAACTGTTTTTT
-	TRBV12-3/TRBV12-4	-	TRBJ2-6	CASSPLGSDLSGANVLTF	TGTGCCAGCAGTCCCTTGGGGTCCGACCTCTCTGGGGCCAACGTCCTGACTTTC